The 31 T cell receptor beta chains given below trace back to one sample, sequenced in a study of CD8 T cells in ankylosing spondylitis. TCRdb re-called the 5' RACE reads with MiXCR, one entry per CDR3 protein. The table shows over 110,000 distinct CDR3 sequences, with roughly 8% occurring only once. Sequencing used synovial fluid, either unsorted or a sorted T cell fraction (not recorded which). The receptors were sampled from a male donor with ankylosing spondylitis.

This clonotype came up once. The rearrangement links TRBV20-1 to TRBJ2-7, with no clear D. The CDR3 runs to 13 residues. Trimming took 6 bases from V and 3 from J, leaving 15 bases between them. CDR1 and CDR2 from the germline V gene are DFQATT and SNEGSKA (reference sequence). The CDR3 bases are TGCAGTGCGGGTCTGGCCATGAGCTACGAGCAGTACTTC. This encodes CSAGLAMSYEQYF.

This clonotype has more than one count but fewer than ten. The gene calls are TRBV20-1 and TRBJ2-7; the D gene is possibly TRBD1 (6 bases). The length of the CDR3 is 15 residues. Looked up from germline, CDR1 is DFQATT and CDR2 is SNEGSKA (reference sequence). V lost 3 bases, J lost 4 bases, and 19 bases lay in between. In DNA form, the CDR3 reads TGCAGTGCTAGTGAAATCGACAGGAGTAAATACGAGCAGTACTTC. It codes for CSASEIDRSKYEQYF.

In this sample, this clonotype turned up a few times. The V gene is TRBV7-9, the J gene TRBJ1-6, with 7 bases aligning to TRBD1. The V gene end was trimmed by 5 bases and the J gene end by 10 bases; junction bases not matched to a gene: 8. CDR3 length: 14 amino acids. The germline V gene has CDR1 SEHNR and CDR2 FQNEAQ (reference sequence). The CDR3 protein is CASSPRQGISPLHF. CDR3 nucleotides: TGTGCCAGCAGCCCGAGACAGGGTATCTCACCCCTCCACTTT.

The table lists this clonotype with many counts. V gene TRBV4-3 combines with J gene TRBJ1-1; D is uncertain. The CDR3 has 16 amino acids. V shed 0 bases and J shed 11 bases, with 22 bases lying between them. Germline CDR1 LGHNA, CDR2 YSLEER. CDR3 region: CASSQDHGGNSFSAFF. The CDR3 DNA reads TGCGCCAGCAGCCAAGATCACGGAGGCAATTCCTTCTCTGCTTTCTTT.

The genes are TRBV4-2 and TRBJ1-2; maybe TRBD1 (5 bases). Germline V lookup: CDR1 LGHNA, CDR2 YNFKEQ. The V gene lost 0 bases and the J gene lost 7 bases, with 18 bases spanning the gap. CDR3 size: 16 residues. The CDR3 protein is CASSQDLVGEFRGYTF. Here the CDR3 DNA reads TGTGCCAGCAGCCAAGATTTGGTAGGGGAGTTCCGTGGCTACACCTTC.

This clonotype was seen ten or more times. The V and J genes are TRBV28 and TRBJ1-2, with a possible D match to TRBD1 (6 bases). V lost 7 bases to trimming and J lost 2 bases, with 20 bases between them. This CDR3 is 16 amino acids long. Germline CDR1 is MDHEN and CDR2 is SYDVKM. The CDR3 nucleotides are TGTGCCAGCACCGCAACGAGGGGGGGAAGAAACTATGGCTACACCTTC. Translated: CASTATRGGRNYGYTF.

This clonotype was seen more than once but under ten times. The chain is built from TRBV5-5 and TRBJ1-4, with D unclear. Trimming cost V 2 bases and J 0 bases, with 14 bases left between them. The germline gives CDR1 SGHKS, CDR2 YYEKEE (reference sequence). CDR3 length equals 17 residues. The CDR3 sequence is CASSFRGFSATNEKLFF. Here the CDR3 DNA reads TGTGCCAGCAGCTTCCGGGGATTTTCGGCAACTAATGAAAAACTGTTTTTT.

This clonotype was counted many times. The J gene is TRBJ1-4, the V gene TRBV7-9, with a weak D call TRBD1 (5 bases). Germline-derived CDR1 and CDR2 are SEHNR and FQNEAQ (reference sequence). Trimming stripped 4 bases from V and 5 bases from J, with 11 bases between. CDR3 length: 14 amino acids. CDR3 DNA: TGTGCCAGCAGCTGGGGGGGAAACAATGAAAAACTGTTTTTT. The encoded protein is CASSWGGNNEKLFF. The full variable domain, completed using reference TRBV7-9 and TRBJ1-4, is DTGVSQNPRHKITKRGQNVTFRCDPISEHNRLYWYRQTLGQGPEFLTYFQNEAQLEKSRLLSDRFSAERPKGSFSTLEIQRTEQGDSAMYLCASSWGGNNEKLFFGSGTQLSVL.

In this sample, this clonotype turned up many times. CDR3 region: CASSGYREGATSEQYF. CDR3 DNA: TGTGCCAGCAGTGGGTATCGGGAGGGGGCAACGAGCGAGCAGTACTTC. The chain joins TRBV27 to TRBJ2-7, with a possible D match to TRBD2 (8 bases). Germline CDR1 reads MNHEY; CDR2 reads SMNVEV (reference sequence). V lost 5 bases, J lost 6 bases, and 23 bases lay in between. The CDR3 loop spans 16 amino acids.

This clonotype was recorded at least ten times. V usage is TRBV7-8 and J usage is TRBJ2-5; D remains ambiguous. Deletions cut 2 bases from V and 4 bases from J, with 14 bases between. The CDR3 is made up of 15 amino acids. Germline values: CDR1 SGHVS, CDR2 FQNEAQ. The CDR3 here is CASSLRASFVETQYF. The CDR3 DNA follows: TGTGCCAGCAGCTTACGGGCCTCGTTCGTAGAGACCCAGTACTTC.

This clonotype was recorded at least ten times. The rearrangement uses TRBV20-1 and TRBJ2-3; TRBD2 matches at 8 bases. CDR1 DFQATT and CDR2 SNEGSKA come from the germline V gene (reference sequence). This CDR3 has 12 amino acids. After removal of 5 bases from V and 6 bases from J, the junction contained 4 bases not matched to a gene. CDR3 DNA: TGCAGTGCTTCCGAGCGGGGGGATACGCAGTATTTT. This sequence encodes CSASERGDTQYF.

The V and J genes are TRBV29-1 and TRBJ2-5; 7 bases are shared with TRBD1. V dropped 7 bases and J dropped 4; count of bases not matched to a gene: 6. Germline V gene data show CDR1 as SQVTM and CDR2 as ANQGSEA. This CDR3 is 12 amino acids long. Written as DNA, the CDR3 is TGCAGCGCGACGACAGGGAGAGAGACCCAGTACTTC. As protein: CSATTGRETQYF.

This clonotype has at least ten counts. The chain has TRBV20-1 and TRBJ2-2; 10 bases match TRBD2. CDR3 length: 13 amino acids. The germline V gene has CDR1 DFQATT and CDR2 SNEGSKA (reference sequence). The CDR3 coding sequence is TGCAACTTACTAGCGGGGTACACCGGGGAGCTGTTTTTT. This codes for CNLLAGYTGELFF.

This clonotype was seen at least ten times. This rearrangement joins TRBV4-2 to TRBJ2-1, with unresolved D. V gave up 0 bases and J gave up 7 bases, with 4 bases separating them. The CDR3 sequence is 12 residues long. CDR1 is LGHNA, CDR2 YNFKEQ, per germline. CDR3 DNA sequence: TGTGCCAGCAGCCAAGAGAAAAATGAGCAGTTCTTC. Protein product: CASSQEKNEQFF.

This clonotype was observed a few times. The chain couples TRBV13 to TRBJ2-5; no clear D. The V end was cut by 5 bases, the J end by 0 bases, with 10 bases between. Germline assignment: CDR1 PRHDT and CDR2 FYEKMQ (reference sequence). CDR3 length: 14 residues. The CDR3 is CASSLQSNQETQYF. The CDR3 DNA is TGTGCCAGCAGCCTCCAGTCGAACCAAGAGACCCAGTACTTC.

The rearrangement links TRBV3-1 to TRBJ2-7; the D gene is possibly TRBD2 (6 bases). V was pared by 4 bases and J by 3 bases, with 7 bases between. This CDR3 has 12 amino acids. Germline CDR1 is LGHDT and CDR2 is YNNKEL (reference sequence). CDR3 amino acids: CASSRRGYEQYF. The CDR3 bases are TGTGCCAGCAGCCGGCGGGGCTACGAGCAGTACTTC.

This clonotype was counted many times. The chain recombines TRBV20-1 with TRBJ1-4; tentatively, D is TRBD1 (5 bases). Germline lookup yields CDR1 DFQATT and CDR2 SNEGSKA (reference sequence). The germline V and J ends were trimmed by 1 base and 7 bases, with 19 bases remaining between them. The CDR3 sequence is 16 residues long. CDR3 bases: TGCAGTGCTAGAGGGGGCCTGAGGGGACCCGGTGAAAAACTGTTTTTT. Its translation is CSARGGLRGPGEKLFF.

Ten or more counts support this clonotype. The DNA for the CDR3 is TGCAGTGCCGAGCCGGGACTAGGGGGCAATGAGCAGTTCTTC. It encodes CSAEPGLGGNEQFF. This sequence joins TRBV20-1 and TRBJ2-1; 8 positions agree with TRBD2. Germline values: CDR1 DFQATT, CDR2 SNEGSKA (reference sequence). The length of the CDR3 is 14 residues. Trimming removed 6 bases from V and 6 bases from J; junction bases left unmatched: 10.

This clonotype was detected ten times or more. This chain joins TRBV6-2 or TRBV6-3 and TRBJ1-1, with D unclear. The CDR3 sequence is 17 residues long. The germline V gene encodes CDR1 MNHEY and CDR2 SVGEGT. V gave up 0 bases and J gave up 7 bases, with 21 bases separating them. In nucleotides, the CDR3 is TGTGCCAGCAGTTACTCCCCTTTCTGGGTAGCTGCGTTTGAAGCTTTCTTT. It yields the protein CASSYSPFWVAAFEAFF.

This clonotype has at least ten counts. The chain recombines TRBV6-1 with TRBJ1-1, with D uncertain. The germline V and J ends were trimmed by 6 bases and 1 base, with 12 bases remaining between them. The CDR3 has 14 amino acids. Germline V CDR1 and CDR2: MNHNS, SASEGT. The CDR3 nucleotides read TGTGCCAGCAGCTCCAGAAGACAGAACACTGAAGCTTTCTTT. Its translation: CASSSRRQNTEAFF.

This clonotype came up many times. This chain uses TRBV24-1 with TRBJ1-5; D might be TRBD1 (5 bases). In germline, CDR1 is KGHDR, CDR2 SFDVKD. V lost 4 bases, J lost 3 bases, and 9 bases lay in between. The CDR3 length is 14 residues. The CDR3 DNA is TGTGCCACCAGTGAGGGGGGATTCAATCAGCCCCAGCATTTT. This sequence encodes CATSEGGFNQPQHF.

The sample holds many counts of this clonotype. The chain carries TRBV9 and TRBJ2-3; D ambiguous. Per germline, CDR1 SGDLS and CDR2 YYNGEE. This CDR3 has 12 amino acids. Trimming pared 4 bases from V and 2 bases from J, leaving 5 bases between. CDR3 nucleotides: TGTGCCAGCAGCAGGATCACAGATACGCAGTATTTT. Protein: CASSRITDTQYF.

This clonotype was counted at least ten times. The CDR3 region is CASSQVQRTGYYGYTF. The CDR3 DNA reads TGCGCCAGCAGCCAAGTTCAACGGACAGGTTACTATGGCTACACCTTC. The chain recombines TRBV4-3 with TRBJ1-2; TRBD1 agrees at 7 bases. The CDR3 is 16 amino acids. Germline CDR1 reads LGHNA; CDR2 reads YSLEER. V lost 1 base and J lost 3; bases outside the gene matches: 8.

This clonotype was seen many times. The V gene is TRBV20-1, the J gene TRBJ1-1, with D unresolved. The germline V gene has CDR1 DFQATT and CDR2 SNEGSKA (reference sequence). There are 14 residues in the CDR3. V was cut by 0 bases and J by 4 bases, with 12 bases left in between. This chain's CDR3 is CSARDGWFRTEAFF. The CDR3 nucleotides are TGCAGTGCTAGAGATGGATGGTTTCGCACTGAAGCTTTCTTT.

The sample holds many counts of this clonotype. This chain connects TRBV11-2 to TRBJ1-1; D gene ambiguous. Germline V CDR1 and CDR2: SGHAT, FQNNGV. The CDR3 consists of 15 residues. Trimming removed 5 bases at V and 1 base at J, with 14 bases between. DNA for the CDR3: TGTGCCAGCAGCCCCACCCGGGCAGGGAACACTGAAGCTTTCTTT. Its protein product is CASSPTRAGNTEAFF. The complete variable domain, with remaining parts taken from reference TRBV11-2 and TRBJ1-1, reads EAGVAQSPRYKIIEKRQSVAFWCNPISGHATLYWYQQILGQGPKLLIQFQNNGVVDDSQLPKDRFSAERLKGVDSTLKIQPAKLEDSAVYLCASSPTRAGNTEAFFGQGTRLTVV.

This sequence joins TRBV2 and TRBJ1-5; 12 positions agree with TRBD1. This CDR3 contains 18 residues. Germline V gene lookup returns CDR1 SNHLY and CDR2 FYNNEI. The CDR3 DNA is TGTACCTTCAGTCCCGGGACAGGGGGCGGAGGAAGCAATCAGCCCCAGCATTTT. Translated: CTFSPGTGGGGSNQPQHF.

This clonotype was recorded at least ten times. V and J are TRBV20-1 and TRBJ1-6; 9 bases map to TRBD1. CDR3 length: 13 amino acids. The junction had 6 bases not matched to a gene; V was cut back by 5 bases and J by 10 bases. Germline V gives CDR1 DFQATT, CDR2 SNEGSKA (reference sequence). CDR3 sequence reads: CSALDRGGSPLHF. In nucleotides, the CDR3 is TGCAGTGCTCTGGACAGGGGAGGATCACCCCTCCACTTT.

The gene calls are TRBV11-3 and TRBJ2-1; no reliable D call. Per germline, CDR1 SGHNT and CDR2 YENEEA. Trimming took 5 bases from V and 0 from J, leaving 8 bases between them. The CDR3 loop spans 14 amino acids. As DNA, the CDR3 is TGTGCCAGCAGCCGGCGGAGCTCCTACAATGAGCAGTTCTTC. Encoded protein: CASSRRSSYNEQFF.

The chain is built from TRBV20-1 and TRBJ2-7; the D is unclear. Germline assignment: CDR1 DFQATT and CDR2 SNEGSKA (reference sequence). This CDR3 comprises 13 residues. V was pared by 6 bases and J by 3 bases, with 15 bases between. The CDR3 region is CSAIPGLNYEQYF. The CDR3 region has the DNA TGCAGTGCAATCCCGGGTCTCAACTACGAGCAGTACTTC.

The chain uses TRBV11-3 and TRBJ2-1; 10 nucleotides align to TRBD1. With V trimmed by 4 bases and J by 4 bases, 10 bases remained unmatched. Germline CDR1 SGHNT, CDR2 YENEEA. The CDR3 length is 17 residues. The DNA of the CDR3 is TGTGCCAGCAGCTCCAAGACCGGGACAGGGGTGTACAATGAGCAGTTCTTC. It encodes CASSSKTGTGVYNEQFF.

This clonotype was recorded only once. The junction departs from germline at one end; a sequencing error may be responsible. The rearrangement joins TRBV7-9 to TRBJ2-1, with 7 bases identical to TRBD2. Germline CDR1 is SEHNR and CDR2 is FQNEAQ (reference sequence). The CDR3 sequence is 13 residues long. The CDR3 here is CASRLAGYNEQFF. The DNA for the CDR3 is TGTGCCAGCAGGTTAGCGGGCTACAATGAGCAGTTCTTC.